This passage covers 27 T cell receptor beta chains from one sample sequenced in a study of T cells in Graves' hyperthyroidism and ophthalmopathy. What was amplified from RNA transcripts were TCR beta CDR3 regions. The HTBI set primed first-round TCR CDR3 RT-PCR. TCRdb used MiXCR to reprocess the multiplex PCR reads, holding one entry per CDR3 protein. The sample comprises about 380,000 distinct CDR3 sequences, under 20% of which are singletons, and 40% rests with the top ten. The sample consisted of blood. The source is a man aged 18 to 30 with Graves' ophthalmopathy.

This clonotype turned up a few times. This rearrangement joins TRBV6-1 to TRBJ2-5; D possibly corresponds to TRBD2 (6 bases). The CDR3 totals 13 residues. Germline CDR1 MNHNS, CDR2 SASEGT. V was clipped by 10 bases and J by 1 base, with 13 bases between them. The CDR3 coding sequence is TGTGCCACCGCGGGACGGCTCCAAGAGACCCAGTACTTC. Translating gives CATAGRLQETQYF.

At least ten counts were recorded for this clonotype. V is TRBV7-3 and J is TRBJ2-2, with TRBD1 as a possible D gene (6 bases). Trimming shortened V by 5 bases and J by 0 bases, and 10 bases separated the two germline ends. The CDR3 has 15 residues. From germline, CDR1 is SGHTA and CDR2 FQGTGA. CDR3 amino acids: CASSPDRTNTGELFF. DNA for the CDR3: TGTGCCAGCAGCCCTGACAGGACGAACACCGGGGAGCTGTTTTTT. The complete variable domain, with remaining parts taken from reference TRBV7-3 and TRBJ2-2, reads GAGVSQTPSNKVTEKGKYVELRCDPISGHTALYWYRQSLGQGPEFLIYFQGTGAADDSGLPNDRFFAVRPEGSVSTLKIQRTERGDSAVYLCASSPDRTNTGELFFGEGSRLTVL.

The chain links TRBV6-1 to TRBJ2-5; no reliable D call. Germline V lookup: CDR1 MNHNS, CDR2 SASEGT. The CDR3 sequence is 15 residues long. Trimming left V 4 bases short and J 3 bases short, with 15 bases between. The CDR3 DNA is TGTGCCAGCAGTGTCCCAGGTGCCCTTAAAGAGACCCAGTACTTC. As protein: CASSVPGALKETQYF.

This clonotype has ten or more counts. This chain joins TRBV5-1 and TRBJ2-4; 9 nucleotides agree with TRBD2. Trimming at V came to 0 bases and at J to 7 bases, leaving 11 bases not matched to a gene. This CDR3 is built from 17 residues. Germline V gene lookup returns CDR1 SGHRS and CDR2 YFSETQ. The CDR3 DNA reads as TGCGCCAGCAGCTTGGTCGTTGGCGGGGGGGCGGTGAACATTCAGTACTTC. Translation: CASSLVVGGGAVNIQYF.

This clonotype came up many times. The chain couples TRBV2 to TRBJ2-1; a weak D match, TRBD2 (5 bases). Germline values: CDR1 SNHLY, CDR2 FYNNEI. The CDR3 is 15 residues long. V dropped 4 bases and J dropped 0 bases, with 10 bases sitting between them. In DNA form, the CDR3 reads TGTGCCAGCAGTGCCAGCCGGGGCTCCTACAATGAGCAGTTCTTC. It translates to CASSASRGSYNEQFF.

This clonotype occurred many times. V is TRBV20-1 and J is TRBJ2-5; TRBD1 matches at 7 bases. The CDR3 contains 16 residues. Germline V gene data show CDR1 as DFQATT and CDR2 as SNEGSKA (reference sequence). With 3 bases clipped from V and 4 bases from J, the junction kept 14 bases outside the gene matches. CDR3 protein: CSASYLGTEALETQYF. DNA of the CDR3: TGCAGTGCTAGCTACCTTGGGACAGAGGCCCTAGAGACCCAGTACTTC.

This clonotype was observed at least ten times. For the CDR3, the DNA is TGTGCCAGCAGCCCCGGTCATAGCTCCTACAATGAGCAGTTCTTC. It is translated as CASSPGHSSYNEQFF. The chain joins TRBV6-1 to TRBJ2-1; no clear D. Germline-derived CDR1 and CDR2 are MNHNS and SASEGT. The CDR3 is 15 amino acids. V was clipped by 6 bases and J by 0 bases, with 12 bases between them.

This clonotype was seen a handful of times. The V gene is TRBV10-3, the J gene TRBJ2-7, with D maybe TRBD2 (5 bases). The CDR3 extends over 16 amino acids. V was shortened by 1 base and J by 0 bases, with 13 bases between the two germline ends. CDR1 ENHRY and CDR2 SYGVKD come from the germline V gene. The CDR3 sequence is CAISELARRSSYEQYF. The CDR3 region has the DNA TGTGCCATCAGTGAGTTGGCGCGGAGGTCCTCCTACGAGCAGTACTTC.

This clonotype was recorded a few times. This chain connects TRBV28 to TRBJ2-6; 9 bases are a match to TRBD1. This CDR3 region has 17 residues. The V gene end was trimmed by 8 bases and the J gene end by 0 bases; junction bases not matched to a gene: 8. Germline CDR1 reads MDHEN; CDR2 reads SYDVKM. CDR3 DNA: TGTGCCAGCTGTACGGGACAGGGATTCTCTGGGGCCAACGTCCTGACTTTC. Protein sequence: CASCTGQGFSGANVLTF.

The genes are TRBV12-3 or TRBV12-4 and TRBJ1-1; no reliable D call. Between the trimmed V and J ends, which lost 7 bases and 4 bases, there was a span of 16 bases. This CDR3 is 14 amino acids long. The CDR3: CASNRRGLVTEAFF. The DNA for the CDR3 is TGTGCCAGCAACAGACGGGGTTTGGTCACTGAAGCTTTCTTT.

In its sample, this clonotype was seen once. The chain links TRBV2 to TRBJ2-1; 13 nucleotides line up with TRBD2. J gave up 7 bases and V 5 bases, and 8 bases lay outside the gene matches. The CDR3 is made up of 16 amino acids. The germline CDR1 and CDR2 sequences are SNHLY and FYNNEI. The CDR3: CASSPQTSGRFNEQFF. The CDR3 DNA reads TGTGCCAGCAGTCCCCAGACTAGCGGGAGGTTTAATGAGCAGTTCTTC.

This clonotype was observed many times. The gene calls are TRBV6-6 and TRBJ1-5, with D uncertain. CDR1 is MNHNY, CDR2 SVGAGI, per germline (reference sequence). The CDR3 spans 15 residues. With 0 bases removed from V and 0 bases from J, the gap between germline ends came to 6 bases. CDR3 residues: CASSYSSDSNQPQHF. The CDR3, as DNA: TGTGCCAGCAGTTACTCTTCAGATAGCAATCAGCCCCAGCATTTT.

The sample holds one count of this clonotype. This chain joins TRBV12-3 or TRBV12-4 and TRBJ1-5; 9 positions match TRBD1. J gave up 6 bases and V 1 base, and 4 bases lay outside the gene matches. CDR3 length: 15 residues. The CDR3 coding sequence is TGTGCCAGCAGTTTAGGAACGACAGGGGGTCAGCCCCAGCATTTT. Amino acid sequence: CASSLGTTGGQPQHF.

Notes on this clonotype: The CDR3 end shows no conserved phenylalanine or tryptophan, and so a read error is likely. The genes are TRBV20-1 and TRBJ1-2; a weak D match, TRBD1 (6 bases). Trimming took 5 bases from V and 6 from J, leaving 16 bases between them. Looked up from germline, CDR1 is DFQATT and CDR2 is SNEGSKA (reference sequence). The CDR3 has 13 amino acids. In nucleotides, the CDR3 is TGCAGTGCTTCCCGGGAAGGGGGTGATGGCTACACCCTC. It translates to CSASREGGDGYTL.

This clonotype has at least ten counts. This sequence joins TRBV7-6 and TRBJ2-1, with a weak D call TRBD2 (6 bases). Deletions cut 4 bases from V and 4 bases from J, with 14 bases between. CDR3 length: 15 residues. Germline-derived CDR1 and CDR2 are SGHVS and FNYEAQ. The CDR3 sequence: CASSSWGDQYNEQFF. The CDR3 DNA reads TGTGCCAGCAGCTCCTGGGGGGACCAATACAATGAGCAGTTCTTC.

This clonotype was recorded many times. The chain employs TRBV28 and TRBJ2-1; 11 nucleotides match TRBD2. Germline CDR1 and CDR2: MDHEN and SYDVKM. The CDR3 sequence is 16 residues long. After removal of 6 bases from V and 3 bases from J, the junction contained 7 bases not matched to a gene. Written as DNA, the CDR3 is TGTGCCAGCAGAATCCTTAGCGGGGGGGACTACAATGAGCAGTTCTTC. Its protein is CASRILSGGDYNEQFF.

The table lists this clonotype with a few counts. The chain has TRBV27 and TRBJ2-1; 7 positions match TRBD1. This CDR3 has 14 residues. V shed 4 bases and J 10 bases; nucleotides not matched to a gene: 10. Germline loops: CDR1 MNHEY, CDR2 SMNVEV (reference sequence). CDR3 sequence reads: CASSSGQARSEQFF. The DNA of the CDR3 is TGTGCCAGCAGTTCCGGACAGGCCCGCTCGGAGCAGTTCTTC.

The sample holds a few counts of this clonotype. The CDR3: CSARGEGYEQYF. Here the CDR3 DNA reads TGCAGTGCTAGGGGGGAAGGGTACGAGCAGTACTTC. The V and J genes are TRBV20-1 and TRBJ2-7; D tentatively reads TRBD1 or TRBD2 (5 bases each). V was pared by 3 bases and J by 4 bases, with 10 bases between. The CDR3 length is 12 residues. Germline CDR1 and CDR2: DFQATT and SNEGSKA (reference sequence).

This clonotype was recorded many times. The rearrangement joins TRBV2 to TRBJ2-3; the match to TRBD1 covers 9 bases. Germline V lookup: CDR1 SNHLY, CDR2 FYNNEI. The CDR3 runs 16 residues. Losses at the gene ends were 5 bases for V and 5 bases for J; bases not matched to a gene: 11. The CDR3 nucleotides are TGTGCCAGCAGTTCTCAAGTCCCGGGACAGGGAGATACGCAGTATTTT. As protein: CASSSQVPGQGDTQYF.

This clonotype was found once. The chain links TRBV14 to TRBJ2-1; D unclear. The CDR3 runs 11 residues. V was cut by 3 bases and J by 10 bases, with 7 bases left in between. Germline CDR1 and CDR2: SGHDN and FVKESK. The chain's CDR3 is CASSHAREQFF. The CDR3 DNA follows: TGTGCCAGCAGCCATGCCAGGGAGCAGTTCTTC. The whole variable domain, remainder taken from reference TRBV14 and TRBJ2-1, is EAGVTQFPSHSVIEKGQTVTLRCDPISGHDNLYWYRRVMGKEIKFLLHFVKESKQDESGMPNNRFLAERTGGTYSTLKVQPAELEDSGVYFCASSHAREQFFGPGTRLTVL.

This clonotype was detected many times. J is TRBJ2-1 and V is TRBV12-3 or TRBV12-4, with 11 bases identical to TRBD2. This CDR3 has 17 residues. V shed 3 bases and J 12 bases; nucleotides not matched to a gene: 16. CDR3 protein: CASSFAVGLAGGYRQFF. For the CDR3, the DNA is TGTGCCAGCAGTTTCGCCGTGGGGCTAGCGGGGGGCTATAGGCAGTTCTTC.

The chain links TRBV11-2 to TRBJ2-7; D remains unclear. Germline loops: CDR1 SGHAT, CDR2 FQNNGV. The CDR3 extends over 14 amino acids. Trimming took off 9 bases at V and 1 base at J, with 16 bases between the two ends. The CDR3 region has the DNA TGTGCCAGTAGTATAGATCCCACATCCTACGAGCAGTACTTC. Translating it yields CASSIDPTSYEQYF. The complete variable domain, with remaining parts taken from reference TRBV11-2 and TRBJ2-7, reads EAGVAQSPRYKIIEKRQSVAFWCNPISGHATLYWYQQILGQGPKLLIQFQNNGVVDDSQLPKDRFSAERLKGVDSTLKIQPAKLEDSAVYLCASSIDPTSYEQYFGPGTRLTVT.

This clonotype occurred many times. The rearrangement links TRBV2 to TRBJ1-5; D perhaps matches TRBD1 (6 bases). The CDR3 totals 16 residues. The V gene's germline CDR1 is SNHLY and CDR2 FYNNEI. Deletions cut 3 bases from V and 7 bases from J, with 19 bases between. Written as DNA, the CDR3 is TGTGCCAGCAGTGAGGGGACATACCCTATGCGCCAGCCCCAGCATTTT. It translates to CASSEGTYPMRQPQHF.

Points on this clonotype: A much larger clone differs from this one at a single base, so this may be a read error. The V gene is TRBV20-1, the J gene TRBJ2-3; perhaps TRBD2 as D (6 bases). The V gene lost 5 bases and the J gene lost 5 bases, with 29 bases spanning the gap. Per germline, CDR1 DFQATT and CDR2 SNEGSKA (reference sequence). The CDR3 loop spans 18 amino acids. CDR3 coding DNA: TGCAGTGCTCCCAGGGCCCTAGCGAGGAGCCCCGCCGGAGATACGCAGTATTTT. Translating gives CSAPRALARSPAGDTQYF.

This clonotype was detected ten times or more. The chain couples TRBV6-2 or TRBV6-3 to TRBJ1-1; D ambiguous. The length of the CDR3 is 14 residues. The germline CDR1 and CDR2 sequences are MNHEY and SVGEGT. The V end was cut by 5 bases, the J end by 2 bases, with 12 bases between. CDR3 loop: CASSPSWGNTEAFF. CDR3 nucleotide sequence: TGTGCCAGCAGTCCCTCCTGGGGTAACACTGAAGCTTTCTTT.

Many counts were recorded for this clonotype. The V call is TRBV2, the J call TRBJ2-1; tentative D call: TRBD2 (6 bases). The CDR3 has 17 residues. CDR1 and CDR2 from the germline V gene are SNHLY and FYNNEI. V was cut by 7 bases and J by 0 bases, with 19 bases left in between. The chain's CDR3 is CASTLIRDWSSYNEQFF. The CDR3 DNA follows: TGTGCCAGCACGTTGATTAGGGACTGGAGCTCCTACAATGAGCAGTTCTTC.

This chain joins TRBV18 and TRBJ1-2; tentative D call: TRBD1 (5 bases). The germline CDR1 and CDR2 sequences are KGHSH and LQKENI. V lost 3 bases and J lost 6, with 11 bases in between. The CDR3 is 13 residues long. Here the CDR3 reads CASSPNPGNGYTF. The CDR3, as DNA: TGTGCCAGCTCACCCAACCCAGGGAATGGCTACACCTTC.